The present TCR beta chain was sequenced within a study of breast tumors, draining lymph nodes, adjacent tissues. Ten or more counts support this clonotype. What it binds is unknown. The study, taken as a whole, reports: Tumors had less TCR diversity than lymph nodes, more than nontumor tissue. Compared with basal-like, luminal-like tumors shared significantly more repertoire with nontumor tissue. The data were judged consistent with most tumor T cells coming from lymph node and expanding in tumor.

TCRdb itself ran the multiplex PCR reads through MiXCR, one entry per CDR3 protein. The table has about 13,000 distinct CDR3 sequences, about 62% seen once. This CDR3 is built from 16 residues. V lost 4 bases and J lost 8; bases outside the gene matches: 12. Germline V gene data show CDR1 as MRHNA and CDR2 as SNTAGT. The specimen sequenced was tumor-adjacent breast tissue. V and J are TRBV6-4 and TRBJ2-1; 9 nucleotides agree with TRBD2. The source of this sequence is a female donor with breast cancer. Some clones in this sample may be carry-over from other donors' samples. In DNA form, the CDR3 reads TGTGCCAGCAGTGCCCGCGGGGGGGCCGAGGAGGATGAGCAGTTCTTC. Its translation: CASSARGGAEEDEQFF.